These 2 T cell receptor beta chains originate from one sample sequenced in a study of blood T cell repertoires in COVID-19. Measured with immunoSEQ multiplex PCR; TCRdb has only the in-frame clones, and not every one. The profile covers around 99,000 clones, with approximately 90% appearing a single time and approximately 1.1% taken by the ten largest. The sequenced material came from peripheral blood. The source is a human donor in a cohort sampled during active COVID-19.

V gene TRBV9 combines with J gene TRBJ2-3; 8 nucleotides agree with TRBD2. This CDR3 has 15 residues. The junction had 1 base not matched to a gene; V was cut back by 0 bases and J by 1 base. CDR1 is SGDLS and CDR2 is YYNGEE in the germline V gene. The CDR3 region is CASSVETSGTDTQYF. DNA of the CDR3: TGTGCCAGCAGCGTAGAGACTAGCGGCACAGATACGCAGTATTTT. Looking up the rest from reference TRBV9 and TRBJ2-3 gives the full variable domain: DSGVTQTPKHLITATGQRVTLRCSPRSGDLSVYWYQQSLDQGLQFLIQYYNGEERAKGNILERFSAQQFPDLHSELNLSSLELGDSALYFCASSVETSGTDTQYFGPGTRLTVL.

V usage is TRBV6-5 and J usage is TRBJ2-7; D is uncertain. Trimming left V 7 bases short and J 3 bases short, with 10 bases between. The CDR3 totals 12 residues. Germline CDR1 and CDR2: MNHEY and SVGAGI. The CDR3, as DNA: TGTGCCAGCAACCCCCCCTACTACGAGCAGTACTTC. It encodes CASNPPYYEQYF.